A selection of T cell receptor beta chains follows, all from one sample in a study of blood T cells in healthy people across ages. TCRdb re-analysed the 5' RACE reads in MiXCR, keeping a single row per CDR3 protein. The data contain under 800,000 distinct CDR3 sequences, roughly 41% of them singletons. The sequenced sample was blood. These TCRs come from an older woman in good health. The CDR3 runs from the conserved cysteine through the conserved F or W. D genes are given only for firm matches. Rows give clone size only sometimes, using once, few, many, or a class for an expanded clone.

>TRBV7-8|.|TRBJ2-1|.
CASSARGTRRSEQFF
TGTGCCAGCAGCGCCCGGGGGACCCGACGATCTGAGCAGTTCTTC
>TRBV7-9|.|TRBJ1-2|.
CASSLGERVGTNYGYTF
TGTGCCAGCAGCTTAGGAGAGCGGGTCGGGACTAACTATGGCTACACCTTC
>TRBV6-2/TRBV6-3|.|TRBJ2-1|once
CASGREMHNEQFF
TGTGCCTCAGGCCGAGAGATGCACAATGAGCAGTTCTTC
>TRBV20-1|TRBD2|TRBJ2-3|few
CSARDIRAGTDTQYF
TGCAGTGCTAGAGATATTCGAGCGGGGACAGATACGCAGTATTTT
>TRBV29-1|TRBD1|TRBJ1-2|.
CSVEDQDRNYGYTF
TGCAGCGTTGAAGATCAGGACAGGAATTATGGCTACACCTTC
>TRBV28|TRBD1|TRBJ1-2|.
CASITLGQSNYGYTF
TGTGCCAGCATAACCCTGGGACAGTCCAACTATGGCTACACCTTC
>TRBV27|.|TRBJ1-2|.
CASALGNYYGYTF
TGTGCCAGCGCCCTCGGGAATTATTATGGCTACACCTTC
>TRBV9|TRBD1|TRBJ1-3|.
CASSAQQGTGNTIYF
TGTGCCAGCAGCGCACAACAGGGGACTGGAAACACCATATATTTT
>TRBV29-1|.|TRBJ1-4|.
CSVLIQGGEEKLFF
TGCAGCGTTCTAATACAGGGAGGAGAGGAAAAACTGTTTTTT
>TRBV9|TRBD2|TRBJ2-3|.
CASSVRRGAPDTQYF
TGTGCCAGCAGCGTCAGGCGGGGGGCCCCGGATACGCAGTATTTT
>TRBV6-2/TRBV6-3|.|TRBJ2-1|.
CASSRQETQFF
TGTGCCAGCAGTCGACAGGAGACCCAGTTCTTC
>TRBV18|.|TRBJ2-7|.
CASSPTASSYEQYF
TGTGCCAGCTCACCTACGGCAAGTTCCTACGAGCAGTACTTC
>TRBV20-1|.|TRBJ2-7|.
CSARAHGGTYEQYF
TGCAGTGCTAGAGCCCATGGGGGGACCTACGAGCAGTACTTC
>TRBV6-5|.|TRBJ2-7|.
CANSYAAYGGHEQYF
TGTGCCAACAGTTATGCGGCGTATGGGGGCCACGAGCAGTACTTC
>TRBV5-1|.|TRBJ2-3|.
CASSLVLAVASTDTQYF
TGCGCCAGCAGCTTGGTATTAGCGGTCGCTAGCACAGATACGCAGTATTTT
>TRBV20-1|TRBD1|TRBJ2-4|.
CSQQGAGDIQYF
TGCAGTCAACAGGGGGCCGGGGACATTCAGTACTTC
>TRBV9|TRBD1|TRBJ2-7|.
CASSVGQVSYEQYF
TGTGCCAGCAGCGTGGGACAGGTGTCCTACGAGCAGTACTTC
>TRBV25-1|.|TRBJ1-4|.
CASSSTNEKLFF
TGTGCCAGCAGTTCGACTAATGAAAAACTGTTTTTT
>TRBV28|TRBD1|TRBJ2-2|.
CASSPGRGLWDTGELFF
TGTGCCAGCAGCCCGGGCAGGGGGCTTTGGGACACCGGGGAGCTGTTTTTT
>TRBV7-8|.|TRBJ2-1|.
CASSFQGLPNSYNEQFF
TGTGCCAGCAGCTTCCAAGGACTACCCAACTCCTACAATGAGCAGTTCTTC
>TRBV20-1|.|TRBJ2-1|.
CSARDPGPGSSYNEQFF
TGCAGTGCTAGAGATCCCGGCCCGGGGAGCTCCTACAATGAGCAGTTCTTC
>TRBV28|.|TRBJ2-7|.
CASSQIGTFTYEQYF
TGTGCCAGCAGTCAAATCGGGACTTTCACCTACGAGCAGTACTTC
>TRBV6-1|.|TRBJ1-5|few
CASSEAGPKGNQPQHF
TGTGCCAGCAGTGAAGCCGGCCCAAAGGGCAATCAGCCCCAGCATTTT
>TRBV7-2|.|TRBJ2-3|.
CASSSNPSTDTQYF
TGTGCCAGCAGTTCGAATCCTAGCACAGATACGCAGTATTTT
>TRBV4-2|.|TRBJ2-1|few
CASSQDHTNEQFF
TGTGCCAGCAGCCAAGATCATACAAATGAGCAGTTCTTC
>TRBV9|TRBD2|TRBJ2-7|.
CASSVLTSGRANEQYF
TGTGCCAGCAGCGTACTAACTAGCGGGAGGGCAAATGAGCAGTACTTC
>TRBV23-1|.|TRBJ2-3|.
CASSSEAGLGTDTQYF
TGCGCCAGCTCCTCCGAGGCGGGGCTCGGCACAGATACGCAGTATTTT
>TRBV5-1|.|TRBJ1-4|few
CASSTGTPPNEKLFF
TGCGCCAGCAGCACCGGGACACCGCCTAATGAAAAACTGTTTTTT
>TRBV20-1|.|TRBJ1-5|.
CSARDTVNQPQHF
TGCAGTGCTAGAGACACAGTCAATCAGCCCCAGCATTTT
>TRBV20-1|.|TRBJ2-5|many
CSAREVARPQETQYF
TGCAGTGCTAGAGAGGTCGCCAGGCCCCAAGAGACCCAGTACTTC
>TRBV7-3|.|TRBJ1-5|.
CASSSDGYSNQPKHF
TGTGCCAGCAGCTCCGACGGGTATAGCAATCAGCCCAAGCATTTT
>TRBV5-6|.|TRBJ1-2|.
CASSLGYLSYGYTF
TGTGCCAGCAGCTTGGGATACCTTTCCTATGGCTACACCTTC
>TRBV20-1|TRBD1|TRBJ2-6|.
CSARSRQGGSSGANVLTF
TGCAGTGCTAGATCTAGACAGGGGGGAAGCTCTGGGGCCAACGTCCTGACTTTC
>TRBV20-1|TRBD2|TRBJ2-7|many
CSARDHPSGSREQYF
TGCAGTGCTAGAGATCATCCTAGCGGGAGTCGCGAGCAGTACTTC
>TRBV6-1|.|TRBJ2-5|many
CASSSRQGQETQYF
TGTGCCAGCAGCTCCCGGCAGGGCCAAGAGACCCAGTACTTC
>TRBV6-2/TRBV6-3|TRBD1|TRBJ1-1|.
CASSYSGQGRTEAFF
TGTGCCAGCAGTTACTCTGGACAGGGAAGGACTGAAGCTTTCTTT
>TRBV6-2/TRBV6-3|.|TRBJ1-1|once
CASSYSEVTEAFF
TGTGCCAGCAGTTACTCTGAGGTCACTGAAGCTTTCTTT
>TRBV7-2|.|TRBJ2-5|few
CASSFDRGGRETQYF
TGTGCCAGCAGCTTCGACAGGGGAGGGCGAGAGACCCAGTACTTC
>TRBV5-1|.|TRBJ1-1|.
CASSVKGDTEAFF
TGCGCCAGCAGCGTCAAAGGGGACACTGAAGCTTTCTTT
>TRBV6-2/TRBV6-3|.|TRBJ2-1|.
CASTIQGNPYNEQFF
TGTGCCAGCACCATCCAGGGAAACCCCTACAATGAGCAGTTCTTC
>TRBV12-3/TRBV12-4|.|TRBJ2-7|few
CASSNQEDNYEQYF
TGTGCCAGCAGCAACCAAGAGGACAACTACGAGCAGTACTTC
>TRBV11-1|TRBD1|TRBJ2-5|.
CASSFPGGEETQYF
TGTGCCAGCAGCTTCCCAGGGGGCGAGGAGACCCAGTACTTC
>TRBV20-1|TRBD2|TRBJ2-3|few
CSAYSGRAQDTQYF
TGCAGTGCTTATAGCGGGAGGGCCCAAGATACGCAGTATTTT
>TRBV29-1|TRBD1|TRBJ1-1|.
CSVAGQANTEAFF
TGCAGCGTCGCGGGACAGGCGAACACTGAAGCTTTCTTT
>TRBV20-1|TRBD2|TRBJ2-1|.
CSARAVSGDYHSEQFF
TGCAGTGCTAGAGCTGTTAGTGGGGACTACCACAGTGAGCAGTTCTTC
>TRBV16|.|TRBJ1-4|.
CASSQFGETGNEKLFF
TGTGCCAGCAGCCAATTTGGGGAGACTGGTAATGAAAAACTGTTTTTT
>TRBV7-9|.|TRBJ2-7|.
CASSLKECGQYF
TGTGCCAGCAGCTTAAAGGAATGTGGGCAGTACTTC
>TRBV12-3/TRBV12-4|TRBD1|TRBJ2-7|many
CASSLAGTGEEQYF
TGTGCCAGCAGCTTAGCTGGGACAGGGGAAGAGCAGTACTTC
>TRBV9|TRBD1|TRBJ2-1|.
CASNDRATYNEQFF
TGTGCCAGCAATGACAGGGCGACCTACAATGAGCAGTTCTTC
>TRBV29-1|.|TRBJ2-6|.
CSVGQASSGANVLTF
TGCAGCGTTGGGCAGGCATCCTCTGGGGCCAACGTCCTGACTTTC
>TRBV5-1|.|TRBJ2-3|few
CASSWLDRSTDTQYF
TGCGCCAGCAGCTGGCTCGACAGAAGCACAGATACGCAGTATTTT
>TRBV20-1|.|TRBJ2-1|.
CSAGRDRMFSYNEQFF
TGCAGTGCTGGACGGGACCGTATGTTCTCCTACAATGAGCAGTTCTTC
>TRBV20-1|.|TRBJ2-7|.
CSARVKAYEQYF
TGCAGCGCTAGAGTTAAGGCGTACGAGCAGTACTTC
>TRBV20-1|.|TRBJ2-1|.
CSAPDRSRSSYNEQFF
TGCAGTGCCCCCGACAGGAGCCGGAGCTCCTACAATGAGCAGTTCTTC
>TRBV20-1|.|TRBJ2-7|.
CSARDLGYEYF
TGCAGTGCTAGAGATTTGGGGTACGAGTACTTC
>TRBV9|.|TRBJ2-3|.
CASSVGTAASTDTQYF
TGTGCCAGCAGCGTCGGGACTGCGGCTAGCACAGATACGCAGTATTTT
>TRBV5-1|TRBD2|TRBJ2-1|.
CASSLGGTSGSSGEQFF
TGCGCCAGCAGCTTGGGAGGGACTAGCGGGAGTTCAGGTGAGCAGTTCTTC
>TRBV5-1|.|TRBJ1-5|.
CASSWRTDPRYQPQHF
TGCGCCAGCAGCTGGAGGACTGATCCGCGTTATCAGCCCCAGCATTTT
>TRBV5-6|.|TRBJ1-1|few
CASSRDTRETFF
TGTGCCAGCAGCCGGGACACCCGTGAAACTTTCTTT
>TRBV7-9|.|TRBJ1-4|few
CASSFEGGNEKLFF
TGTGCCAGCAGCTTCGAGGGGGGTAATGAAAAACTGTTTTTT